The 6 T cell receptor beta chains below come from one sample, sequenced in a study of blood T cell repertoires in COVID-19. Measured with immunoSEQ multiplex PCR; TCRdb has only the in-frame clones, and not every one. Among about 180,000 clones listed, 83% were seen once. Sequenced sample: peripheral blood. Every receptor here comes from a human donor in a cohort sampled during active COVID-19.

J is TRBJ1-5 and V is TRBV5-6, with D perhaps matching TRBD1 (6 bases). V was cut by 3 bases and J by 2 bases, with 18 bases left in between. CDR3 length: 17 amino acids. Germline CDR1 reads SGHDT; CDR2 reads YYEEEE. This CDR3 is CASSWGGARIGNQPQHF. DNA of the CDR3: TGTGCCAGCAGCTGGGGGGGGGCACGTATTGGCAATCAGCCCCAGCATTTT.

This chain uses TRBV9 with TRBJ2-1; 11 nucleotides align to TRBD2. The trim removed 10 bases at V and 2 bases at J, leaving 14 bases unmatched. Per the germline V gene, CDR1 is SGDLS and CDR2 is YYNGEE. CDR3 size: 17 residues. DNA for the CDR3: TGTGCCCCCAGGGTGCTAGCGGGAGGATGGCCCTACAATGAGCAGTTCTTC. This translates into CAPRVLAGGWPYNEQFF.

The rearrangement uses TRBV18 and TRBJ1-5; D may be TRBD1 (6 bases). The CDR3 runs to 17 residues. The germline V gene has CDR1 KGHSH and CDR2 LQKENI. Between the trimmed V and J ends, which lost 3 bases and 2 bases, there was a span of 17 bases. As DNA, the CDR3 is TGTGCCAGCTCACCCGTAAACAGGGTTGGGGGCAATCAGCCCCAGCATTTT. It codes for CASSPVNRVGGNQPQHF.

The CDR3 here is CASSWAQGYAFF. The CDR3 region has the DNA TGTGCCAGCAGCTGGGCGCAGGGTTATGCTTTCTTT. This rearrangement joins TRBV6-2 or TRBV6-3 to TRBJ1-1; D may be TRBD1 (5 bases). V shed 6 bases and J shed 11 bases, with 16 bases lying between them. CDR1 and CDR2 from the germline V gene are MNHEY and SVGEGT. CDR3 length equals 12 residues.

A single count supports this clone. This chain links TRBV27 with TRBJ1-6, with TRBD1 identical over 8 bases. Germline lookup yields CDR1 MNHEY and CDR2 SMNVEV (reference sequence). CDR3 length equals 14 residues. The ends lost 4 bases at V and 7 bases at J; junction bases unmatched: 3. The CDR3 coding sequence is TGTGCCAGCAGTTCGGACAGGGAGAATTCACCCCTCCACTTT. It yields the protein CASSSDRENSPLHF.

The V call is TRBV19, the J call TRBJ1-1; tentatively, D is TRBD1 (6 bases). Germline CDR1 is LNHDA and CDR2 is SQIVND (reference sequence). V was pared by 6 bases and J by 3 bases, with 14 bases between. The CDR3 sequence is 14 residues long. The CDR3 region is CASRRGGRDTEAFF. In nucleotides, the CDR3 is TGTGCCAGTAGGAGGGGGGGACGGGACACTGAAGCTTTCTTT.